The rows below give T cell receptor beta chains drawn from one sample of a study of T cells in Graves' hyperthyroidism and ophthalmopathy. MiXCR was run by TCRdb on the multiplex PCR reads, yielding one entry per CDR3 protein. The sample has about 610,000 distinct CDR3 sequences; roughly 46% are singletons. Source material: peripheral blood or thyroid tissue (not recorded which). The receptors here all came from a woman younger than 30 with Graves' hyperthyroidism. Both conserved end residues are part of each CDR3. Each record gives: V gene, J gene, clone size, CDR3 protein. Size tells how often a clone was seen (once, few, many) or the class of an expanded clone, and some rows leave it out.

V: TRBV20-1; J: TRBJ2-1; size: few; CDR3: CSGGDRVLNEQFF
V: TRBV6-1; J: TRBJ1-1; size: NA; CDR3: CASSEMNAEAFF
V: TRBV15; J: TRBJ2-3; size: many; CDR3: CATSPTGTNTDTQYF
V: TRBV20-1; J: TRBJ1-5; size: many; CDR3: CSGSGGLDQPQHF
V: TRBV29-1; J: TRBJ1-5; size: NA; CDR3: CSAHGLYNEPQHF
V: TRBV15; J: TRBJ1-2; size: NA; CDR3: CAASRDPYNYGYAF
V: TRBV7-9; J: TRBJ1-1; size: NA; CDR3: CASSLPGGEAFF
V: TRBV7-9; J: TRBJ2-7; size: NA; CDR3: CASSISGTSSAEQYF
V: TRBV19; J: TRBJ1-5; size: NA; CDR3: CASSPDRGGQPQHF
V: TRBV2; J: TRBJ1-1; size: NA; CDR3: CASRPGGPRNTEAFF
V: TRBV4-2; J: TRBJ1-1; size: few; CDR3: CASTQRDSWNTEAFF
V: TRBV29-1; J: TRBJ2-5; size: NA; CDR3: CSVREREGLETQYF
V: TRBV29-1; J: TRBJ1-1; size: many; CDR3: CSGGVMNTEAFF